This T cell receptor beta chain is from a study of blood T cell repertoires in COVID-19. A single count supports this clone. Trimming at V came to 7 bases and at J to 4 bases, leaving 15 bases not matched to a gene. Germline CDR1 and CDR2: WSHSY and SAAADI. This CDR3 region has 16 residues. Clones were read by immunoSEQ multiplex PCR, and TCRdb kept only the in-frame ones, dropping some. The table records about 290,000 clones, approximately 86% of them present only once. This clonotype originated in a woman aged 50 to 60 with active or convalescent COVID-19. This chain uses TRBV10-2 with TRBJ1-1; 7 bases fit TRBD1. The sequenced sample was peripheral blood. In DNA form, the CDR3 reads TGCGCCAGCATGAACGAAACAGGGGTCTTCAGCACTGAAGCTTTCTTT. Its translation is CASMNETGVFSTEAFF.